The T cell receptor (beta chain) under discussion was sequenced for a study of Graves' ophthalmopathy and Graves' hyperthyroidism. The study, taken as a whole, reports: Sensitivity of roughly 88% and specificity of 65% to 83% were achieved when a 13-signature model separated ophthalmopathy from stable hyperthyroidism. Most thyroid-expanded clonotypes exceeding 0.001 frequency were also found in blood.

This clonotype has ten or more counts. Its antigen remains unidentified. Scientists amplified the TCR beta CDR3 regions from RNA transcripts. An initial RT-PCR round employing HTBI primers preceded a second-round multiplex PCR. TCRdb fed the multiplex PCR reads into MiXCR, producing one record per CDR3 protein. The sample shows around 340,000 distinct CDR3 sequences, about a sixth of them seen only once. The CDR3 extends over 16 amino acids. Germline V gene sequence: CDR1 MDHEN, CDR2 SYDVKM. Trimming left V 4 bases short and J 0 bases short, with 15 bases between. Presentation of ophthalmopathy in the donors involved moderate-to-severe activity, CAS ≥3, NOSPECS ≥4 and a duration under 3 months. Exclusion covered patients with other autoimmune diseases or uncontrolled infections (as well as pregnancy or lactation).

The sequenced sample consisted of peripheral blood. The receptor's source is an adult man with Graves' ophthalmopathy. V is TRBV28 and J is TRBJ1-1; a possible D gene is TRBD1 (6 bases). CDR3: CASSSGGKIMNTEAFF. The DNA of the CDR3 is TGTGCCAGCAGTTCTGGGGGCAAGATTATGAACACTGAAGCTTTCTTT.